These 27 T cell receptor beta chains were sequenced from one sample in a study of cytomegalovirus exposure and HLA in healthy donors. PCR amplification relied on 60 Vbeta primers (plus 13 Jbeta primers). Produced via immunoSEQ multiplex PCR; TCRdb's table is partial and in-frame only. The table records 150,000 or so clones, approximately 80% of them present only once. Source material: PBMCs. Receptors were obtained from a male donor in good health and CMV-seronegative.

The chain couples TRBV28 to TRBJ2-5; D is undetermined. Trimming took off 3 bases at V and 3 bases at J, with 8 bases between the two ends. Germline V gene data show CDR1 as MDHEN and CDR2 as SYDVKM. The CDR3 runs to 13 residues. CDR3 loop: CASSLGTEETQYF. Here the CDR3 DNA reads TGTGCCAGCAGTTTGGGCACAGAAGAGACCCAGTACTTC. The full variable domain, its missing parts supplied by reference TRBV28 and TRBJ2-5, is DVKVTQSSRYLVKRTGEKVFLECVQDMDHENMFWYRQDPGLGLRLIYFSYDVKMKEKGDIPEGYSVSREKKERFSLILESASTNQTSMYLCASSLGTEETQYFGPGTRLLVL.

In this sample, this clone turned up once. This rearrangement joins TRBV15 to TRBJ2-2; 11 bases match TRBD2. This CDR3 comprises 18 residues. Germline values: CDR1 LNHNV, CDR2 YYDKDF (reference sequence). V lost 3 bases, J lost 2 bases, and 8 bases stayed unmatched. CDR3 sequence reads: CATSSPSGRLINTGELFF. CDR3 nucleotides: TGTGCCACCAGCAGTCCTAGCGGGAGGCTTATTAACACCGGGGAGCTGTTTTTT.

The chain carries TRBV27 and TRBJ2-1; 11 bases agree with TRBD2. The germline V gene has CDR1 MNHEY and CDR2 SMNVEV (reference sequence). J gave up 4 bases and V 0 bases, and 5 bases lay outside the gene matches. The CDR3 runs to 17 residues. The CDR3 region is CASSLSPGLAAYNEQFF. The CDR3 DNA sequence: TGTGCCAGCAGTTTATCCCCGGGACTAGCGGCTTACAATGAGCAGTTCTTC.

V is TRBV28 and J is TRBJ1-4; no definite D call. The CDR3 is made up of 11 amino acids. Germline V gives CDR1 MDHEN, CDR2 SYDVKM. The ends were cut back, 6 bases at V and 5 bases at J, with 4 bases in the middle. The CDR3 loop is CASSLNEKLFF. DNA for the CDR3: TGTGCCAGCAGCCTCAATGAAAAACTGTTTTTT.

V usage is TRBV28 and J usage is TRBJ1-1; TRBD1 agrees at 12 bases. In germline, CDR1 is MDHEN, CDR2 SYDVKM. J lost 5 bases, V lost 9 bases, and 4 bases had no gene match. This CDR3 spans 13 amino acids. This CDR3 is CASGTGGFTEAFF. The CDR3, as DNA: TGTGCCAGTGGGACAGGGGGCTTTACTGAAGCTTTCTTT.

The CDR3 loop is CASSAESYEQYF. The CDR3 DNA sequence: TGTGCCAGCAGTGCTGAAAGTTACGAGCAGTACTTC. The chain recombines TRBV2 with TRBJ2-5; D is ambiguous. The J call may not be correct, given that the DNA end is closer to TRBJ2-7. CDR3 length: 12 amino acids. From germline, CDR1 is SNHLY and CDR2 FYNNEI.

The rearrangement links TRBV29-1 to TRBJ2-5; the match to TRBD2 covers 8 bases. The junction had 9 bases not matched to a gene; V was cut back by 4 bases and J by 2 bases. Germline V CDR1 and CDR2: SQVTM, ANQGSEA. CDR3 size: 15 residues. The CDR3 DNA is TGCAGCGTTGTTAGGTTTGCTAGCGGGCAAGAGACCCAGTACTTC. This translates into CSVVRFASGQETQYF.

This clone was observed a handful of times. The chain links TRBV9 to TRBJ2-1, with 8 bases lining up with TRBD2. This CDR3 spans 15 amino acids. V shed 2 bases, J shed 2 bases, and the junction held 3 bases outside the gene matches. CDR1 is SGDLS, CDR2 YYNGEE, per germline. The CDR3 nucleotides read TGTGCCAGCAGCGTCCTTAGCGGGACCTACAATGAGCAGTTCTTC. This sequence encodes CASSVLSGTYNEQFF.

This chain connects TRBV7-9 to TRBJ2-1; 8 bases fit TRBD2. With V trimmed by 6 bases and J by 7 bases, 2 bases remained unmatched. Germline CDR1 reads SEHNR; CDR2 reads FQNEAQ (reference sequence). CDR3 length equals 12 residues. Here the CDR3 reads CASSRGGNEQFF. The CDR3 DNA is TGTGCCAGCAGTCGGGGGGGTAATGAGCAGTTCTTC.

This clone was seen only a few times. Different DNA sequences within this sample yield the same CDR3. This chain joins TRBV9 and TRBJ1-2; the match to TRBD1 covers 9 bases. The germline V gene encodes CDR1 SGDLS and CDR2 YYNGEE. The CDR3 totals 13 residues. The trim removed 3 bases at V and 5 bases at J, leaving 2 bases unmatched. The DNA of the CDR3 is TGTGCCAGCAGCGCGGGGACAGGGTATGGCTACACCTTC. This encodes CASSAGTGYGYTF. Looking up the rest from reference TRBV9 and TRBJ1-2 gives the full variable domain: DSGVTQTPKHLITATGQRVTLRCSPRSGDLSVYWYQQSLDQGLQFLIQYYNGEERAKGNILERFSAQQFPDLHSELNLSSLELGDSALYFCASSAGTGYGYTFGSGTRLTVV.

The gene calls are TRBV5-1 and TRBJ2-5, with 10 bases fitting TRBD1. Trimming removed 1 base from V and 5 bases from J; junction bases left unmatched: 11. The CDR3 extends over 17 amino acids. Germline V CDR1 and CDR2: SGHRS, YFSETQ. The CDR3 loop reads CASSLNLGTGVGETQYF. In DNA, the CDR3 is TGCGCCAGCAGCTTGAATCTCGGGACAGGGGTTGGTGAGACCCAGTACTTC.

The chain combines TRBV5-5 with TRBJ1-1; D is ambiguous. Trimming removed 6 bases at V and 8 bases at J, with 17 bases between. CDR1 and CDR2 (germline): SGHKS, YYEKEE (reference sequence). This CDR3 contains 13 residues. The CDR3 sequence is CASTPWEGGEAFF. For the CDR3, the DNA is TGTGCCAGCACTCCCTGGGAGGGAGGCGAAGCTTTCTTT.

This clone was counted only a few times. The chain recombines TRBV7-8 with TRBJ2-2; D is unresolved. The CDR3 runs to 12 residues. The V end lost 5 bases, the J end lost 6 bases, and 7 bases lay between the germline ends. In germline, CDR1 is SGHVS, CDR2 FQNEAQ. The CDR3 spells CASSLIPGELFF. Here the CDR3 DNA reads TGTGCCAGCAGCCTTATCCCCGGGGAGCTGTTTTTT.

The V and J genes are TRBV19 and TRBJ2-1; TRBD2 aligns across 9 bases. Trimming cost V 4 bases and J 7 bases; bases outside gene matches: 2. This CDR3 has 13 amino acids. CDR1 is LNHDA and CDR2 is SQIVND in the germline V gene (reference sequence). The CDR3 region has the DNA TGTGCCAGTAGTAAGCTAGCGGGAAATGAGCAGTTCTTC. Amino acid sequence: CASSKLAGNEQFF.

The CDR3 nucleotides read TGTGCCAGCAGTGTCTACACCGGGGAGCTGTTTTTT. Its protein product is CASSVYTGELFF. The gene calls are TRBV28 and TRBJ2-2; D is uncertain. V was pared by 5 bases and J by 3 bases, with 4 bases between. Germline loops: CDR1 MDHEN, CDR2 SYDVKM. This CDR3 comprises 12 residues.

A few counts support this clone. In DNA form, the CDR3 reads TGTGCCACCGGCCGTGACAGGGGAGGGGAAAAACTGTTTTTT. Translation: CATGRDRGGEKLFF. J is TRBJ1-4 and V is TRBV15; TRBD1 aligns across 8 bases. This CDR3 is built from 14 residues. Germline V gene lookup returns CDR1 LNHNV and CDR2 YYDKDF (reference sequence). V lost 8 bases, J lost 8 bases, and 10 bases stayed unmatched.

In nucleotides, the CDR3 is TGTGCCAGCAGTTACGTAGCCCTAGAAAAACTGTTTTTT. Protein product: CASSYVALEKLFF. V usage is TRBV6-6 and J usage is TRBJ1-4; unclear D gene. V gave up 2 bases and J gave up 8 bases, with 9 bases separating them. The CDR3 is made up of 13 amino acids. From germline, CDR1 is MNHNY and CDR2 SVGAGI (reference sequence).

J is TRBJ2-7 and V is TRBV5-5; D is unclear. Per the germline V gene, CDR1 is SGHKS and CDR2 is YYEKEE (reference sequence). Deletions cut 2 bases from V and 6 bases from J, with 12 bases between. This CDR3 contains 13 residues. The CDR3 DNA reads TGTGCCAGCAGCTTCCAGTATCATGGCGAGCAGTACTTC. Protein sequence: CASSFQYHGEQYF.

V is TRBV21-1 and J is TRBJ1-1; the table calls TRBD1, which could not be checked here. TRBV21-1 is classified as a pseudogene. The CDR3 is 17 residues long. CDR3 DNA sequence: TGTGCCAGCAAGTTCCGGGACAGGTGTCAATCCTCCGCTGAAGCTTTCTTT. As protein: CASKFRDRCQSSAEAFF.

This clone was observed a few times. The rearrangement uses TRBV5-1 and TRBJ2-1, with 9 bases that match TRBD1. Trimming took 0 bases from V and 1 from J; bases not matched to a gene: 2. The CDR3 loop spans 16 amino acids. Germline CDR1 SGHRS, CDR2 YFSETQ. The CDR3 reads CASSLGGQGSYNEQFF. The CDR3 DNA reads as TGCGCCAGCAGCTTGGGGGGACAGGGTTCCTACAATGAGCAGTTCTTC.

The chain carries TRBV14 and TRBJ2-5, with TRBD2 matching over 12 bases. The CDR3 spans 15 residues. Germline CDR1 is SGHDN and CDR2 is FVKESK. Losses at the gene ends were 4 bases for V and 5 bases for J; bases not matched to a gene: 5. The CDR3 is CASSLRTSGVETQYF. DNA of the CDR3: TGTGCCAGCAGCCTCCGGACTAGCGGGGTGGAGACCCAGTACTTC.

The chain combines TRBV9 with TRBJ2-1; TRBD1 might be the D (6 bases). With 0 bases removed from V and 3 bases from J, the gap between germline ends came to 10 bases. There are 15 residues in the CDR3. Germline V lookup: CDR1 SGDLS, CDR2 YYNGEE. In DNA form, the CDR3 reads TGTGCCAGCAGCGTAGCAGGGGCACGCTACAATGAGCAGTTCTTC. Protein: CASSVAGARYNEQFF.

The rearrangement uses TRBV7-9 and TRBJ1-2, with no clear D. This CDR3 comprises 14 residues. V gave up 5 bases and J gave up 0 bases, with 10 bases separating them. Germline V gene data show CDR1 as SEHNR and CDR2 as FQNEAQ (reference sequence). The CDR3, as DNA: TGTGCCAGCAGCCCCAGGCAAACTAACTATGGCTACACCTTC. Its translation is CASSPRQTNYGYTF.

This clone was recorded a few times. This chain uses TRBV2 with TRBJ2-5, with TRBD2 matching 7 bases. CDR1 SNHLY and CDR2 FYNNEI come from the germline V gene. The CDR3 is 14 residues long. V lost 7 bases, J lost 2 bases, and 7 bases stayed unmatched. The CDR3 loop reads CASILPGGQETQYF. CDR3 nucleotides: TGTGCCAGCATATTACCGGGAGGTCAAGAGACCCAGTACTTC.

The rearrangement uses TRBV27 and TRBJ1-6; TRBD1 matches at 8 bases. The V segment lost 6 bases and the J segment 6 bases; nucleotides outside the gene matches: 7. The CDR3 covers 15 residues. CDR1 is MNHEY, CDR2 SMNVEV, per germline (reference sequence). CDR3 sequence: CASRRQGTRNSPLHF. The CDR3 nucleotides read TGTGCCAGCAGAAGACAGGGGACTCGTAATTCACCCCTCCACTTT.

J is TRBJ2-7 and V is TRBV14, with no clear D. CDR3 length equals 15 residues. Germline lookup yields CDR1 SGHDN and CDR2 FVKESK. V lost 1 base and J lost 0, with 10 bases in between. The CDR3 coding sequence is TGTGCCAGCAGCCAAGGTCCGCGGAGCTCCTACGAGCAGTACTTC. As protein: CASSQGPRSSYEQYF.

This clone came up a few times. This chain links TRBV7-9 with TRBJ2-5; D gene uncertain. The germline V gene encodes CDR1 SEHNR and CDR2 FQNEAQ (reference sequence). V was clipped by 7 bases and J by 7 bases, with 19 bases between them. The CDR3 length is 14 residues. The CDR3 sequence: CASILSLPFWTQYF. The DNA of the CDR3 is TGTGCCAGCATTCTGTCCCTCCCTTTCTGGACCCAGTACTTC.